Listed below are T cell receptor beta chains from one sample, sequenced in a study of cytomegalovirus exposure and HLA in healthy donors. This table comes from immunoSEQ multiplex PCR, and its TCRdb copy is limited to in-frame clones, with some not included. The table has under 200,000 clones, over 70% seen once. Specimen: PBMCs. These receptors were collected from a woman in her 50s in good health and CMV-seronegative. CDR3s include the opening cysteine and the closing phenylalanine or tryptophan. The D gene is left open where the match is weak. Only part of the rows carry a size: once, few, many, or a class if the clone is expanded.

D: TRBD2; V: TRBV7-3; J: TRBJ2-7; size: NA; DNA: TGTGCCAGCAGCTCGGGGGGGGGCGGCCCCTACGAGCAGTACTTC; CDR3: CASSSGGGGPYEQYF
D: NA; V: TRBV19; J: TRBJ2-7; size: NA; DNA: TGTGCCAGTAGTCTCCGGGACACCTACGAGCAGTACTTC; CDR3: CASSLRDTYEQYF
D: NA; V: TRBV7-3; J: TRBJ2-6; size: once; DNA: TGTGCCAGCAGCGTGGACAACTCTGGGGCCAACGTCCTGACTTTC; CDR3: CASSVDNSGANVLTF
D: TRBD1; V: TRBV9; J: TRBJ2-2; size: NA; DNA: TGTGCCAGCACCCCCAGTGGGACAGCGAACACCGGGGAGCTGTTTTTT; CDR3: CASTPSGTANTGELFF
D: NA; V: TRBV5-1; J: TRBJ2-5; size: NA; DNA: TGCGCCAGCAGCTTTAAAGAGACCCAGTACTTC; CDR3: CASSFKETQYF
D: TRBD1; V: TRBV28; J: TRBJ1-1; size: NA; DNA: TGTGCCACCAAACCGGACAGGGGGCGCACCCATCAGTTTACTGAAGCTTTCTTT; CDR3: CATKPDRGRTHQFTEAFF
D: NA; V: TRBV2; J: TRBJ2-7; size: NA; DNA: TGTGCCAGCAGTGAACGCGGCAGCGAGCAGTACTTC; CDR3: CASSERGSEQYF
D: TRBD1; V: TRBV29-1; J: TRBJ2-7; size: NA; DNA: TGCAGCGTTGAAGATGGGGACAGGGTGGGGCAGTACTTC; CDR3: CSVEDGDRVGQYF
D: NA; V: TRBV28; J: TRBJ2-7; size: NA; DNA: TGTGCCAGCAATACACCCACCTACGAGCAGTACTTC; CDR3: CASNTPTYEQYF
D: TRBD1; V: TRBV5-4; J: TRBJ2-3; size: NA; DNA: TGTGCCAGCAGCCTCACCGGACAGGGGGCAACAGATACGCAGTATTTT; CDR3: CASSLTGQGATDTQYF
D: TRBD2; V: TRBV19; J: TRBJ2-2; size: NA; DNA: TGTGCCAGTAGTATTAGCGGGAGGGCCACCGGGGAGCTGTTTTTT; CDR3: CASSISGRATGELFF
D: TRBD2; V: TRBV7-2; J: TRBJ2-2; size: NA; DNA: TGTGCCAGCAGCTCGACTAGCGGGGGAACGAACACCGGGGAGCTGTTTTTT; CDR3: CASSSTSGGTNTGELFF
D: TRBD2; V: TRBV29-1; J: TRBJ2-1; size: NA; DNA: TGCAGCGTTGAATCAGGCGGGGGTGGCAATGAGCAGTTCTTC; CDR3: CSVESGGGGNEQFF
D: TRBD2; V: TRBV6-5; J: TRBJ2-1; size: few; DNA: TGTGCCAGCAGACCCCTTAGCGGGCTCTACAATGAGCAGTTCTTC; CDR3: CASRPLSGLYNEQFF
D: NA; V: TRBV5-1; J: TRBJ2-7; size: NA; DNA: TGCGCCAGCAGCTCCAGGGGTTACGAGCAGTACTTC; CDR3: CASSSRGYEQYF
D: TRBD1; V: TRBV7-9; J: TRBJ2-2; size: once; DNA: TGTGCCAGCAGCTCCACCGGTCAGGGGGCCGGGGAGCTGTTTTTT; CDR3: CASSSTGQGAGELFF
D: TRBD2; V: TRBV5-1; J: TRBJ2-1; size: NA; DNA: TGCGCCAGCAGCTTGGGAGCGGGAGGAGGAAATGAGCAGTTCTTC; CDR3: CASSLGAGGGNEQFF
D: TRBD2; V: TRBV6-5; J: TRBJ2-7; size: NA; DNA: TGTGCCAGCAGCCCAGGGACTAGTTCTGTCTACGAGCAGTACTTC; CDR3: CASSPGTSSVYEQYF
D: TRBD1; V: TRBV10-2; J: TRBJ1-1; size: NA; DNA: TGCGCCAGCAGACCCAGGACAGGTGAAGCTTTCTTT; CDR3: CASRPRTGEAFF
D: TRBD2; V: TRBV28; J: TRBJ2-1; size: NA; DNA: TGTGCCAGCAGTAAACTAGCGGACTCCTACAATGAGCAGTTCTTC; CDR3: CASSKLADSYNEQFF
D: TRBD1; V: TRBV5-1; J: TRBJ2-2; size: once; DNA: TGCGCCAGCAGCCCACAGGGGTGGACCACCGGGGAGCTGTTTTTT; CDR3: CASSPQGWTTGELFF
D: TRBD1; V: TRBV5-1; J: TRBJ2-2; size: NA; DNA: TGCGCCAGCAGCTTCACAGGGGCCACCGGGGAGCTGTTTTTT; CDR3: CASSFTGATGELFF
D: TRBD1; V: TRBV11-2; J: TRBJ2-7; size: NA; DNA: TGTGCCAGCAGCGAGACGAAGGGGGCTGACGAGCAGTACTTC; CDR3: CASSETKGADEQYF
D: NA; V: TRBV12-2; J: TRBJ2-7; size: NA; DNA: TGTGCAAGTCGCTTAGTCGGGACAGTAACCTACGAGCAGTACTTC; CDR3: CASRLVGTVTYEQYF
D: NA; V: TRBV7-9; J: TRBJ1-3; size: NA; DNA: TGTGCCAGCAGCTTAGGTGGCAGGGATTACTCTGGAAACACCATATATTTT; CDR3: CASSLGGRDYSGNTIYF
D: TRBD2; V: TRBV2; J: TRBJ2-2; size: NA; DNA: TGTGCCAGCAGTGAGCCGGGACTAACGAACACCGGGGAGCTGTTTTTT; CDR3: CASSEPGLTNTGELFF
D: NA; V: TRBV2; J: TRBJ2-5; size: NA; DNA: TGTGCCAGTGACTTGACTAGTTTGACCCAGTACTTC; CDR3: CASDLTSLTQYF
D: NA; V: TRBV6-5; J: TRBJ1-2; size: once; DNA: TGTGCCAGCAGTTACTCTGGGGGGAGGGCCAGCGGCTACACCTTC; CDR3: CASSYSGGRASGYTF
D: NA; V: TRBV11-2; J: TRBJ2-7; size: NA; DNA: TGTGCCAGCAGCTTGGGCGGGTACTCCTACGAGCAGTACTTC; CDR3: CASSLGGYSYEQYF
D: TRBD2; V: TRBV7-9; J: TRBJ2-5; size: NA; DNA: TGTGCCAGCAGCCCCGGGGCGGGCGGGAGTGAAGAGACCCAGTACTTC; CDR3: CASSPGAGGSEETQYF
D: NA; V: TRBV6-5; J: TRBJ1-1; size: NA; DNA: TGTGCCAGCAGTTACTGGGCGAACACTGAAGCTTTCTTT; CDR3: CASSYWANTEAFF
D: TRBD2; V: TRBV2; J: TRBJ2-5; size: NA; DNA: TGTGCCAGCAGTGCAACTAGCGGGACCCAAGAGACCCAGTACTTC; CDR3: CASSATSGTQETQYF
D: NA; V: TRBV5-4; J: TRBJ2-1; size: once; DNA: TGTGCCAGCAAACCACGGGGGGGGACAGGGTTCGATGAGCAGTTCTTC; CDR3: CASKPRGGTGFDEQFF
D: NA; V: TRBV18; J: TRBJ1-1; size: NA; DNA: TGTGCCACAAGGGGAGCTTTCTTT; CDR3: CATRGAFF
D: NA; V: TRBV6-6; J: TRBJ2-6; size: NA; DNA: TGTGCCAGCAGCCCTATTTCGGGGTCTGGGGCCAACGTCCTGACTTTC; CDR3: CASSPISGSGANVLTF
D: TRBD1; V: TRBV5-6; J: TRBJ2-7; size: NA; DNA: TGTGCCAGCGGAAATACAGGGGGTGCCTACGAGCAGTACTTC; CDR3: CASGNTGGAYEQYF
D: NA; V: TRBV4-1; J: TRBJ1-1; size: NA; DNA: TGCGCCAGCAGCCAACCCACAGGGAGTAACACTGAAGCTTTCTTT; CDR3: CASSQPTGSNTEAFF
D: TRBD2; V: TRBV27; J: TRBJ2-1; size: NA; DNA: TGTGCCAGCAGTTTAACCCTAGCGGGGGGGTCCAATGAGCAGTTCTTC; CDR3: CASSLTLAGGSNEQFF
D: TRBD1; V: TRBV28; J: TRBJ2-3; size: NA; DNA: TGTGCCAGCAGGATGACAGGGGCGGGGGATACGCAGTATTTT; CDR3: CASRMTGAGDTQYF
D: NA; V: TRBV19; J: TRBJ2-3; size: NA; DNA: TGTGCCAGTGGTAAGAGGATCAGAGATACGCAGTATTTT; CDR3: CASGKRIRDTQYF
D: TRBD1; V: TRBV18; J: TRBJ1-1; size: NA; DNA: TGTGCCAGCTCACCCTGGGACAGGGAATACACTGAAGCTTTCTTT; CDR3: CASSPWDREYTEAFF
D: TRBD1; V: TRBV19; J: TRBJ2-5; size: NA; DNA: TGTGCCAGTAGTACCACCATGACAGGGTTGACCCAGTACTTC; CDR3: CASSTTMTGLTQYF
D: TRBD1; V: TRBV14; J: TRBJ2-7; size: NA; DNA: TGTGCCAGCAGCCACCGAGCAGGGACAGGGGGTGACGAGCAGTACTTC; CDR3: CASSHRAGTGGDEQYF
D: TRBD2; V: TRBV2; J: TRBJ2-7; size: NA; DNA: TGTGCCAGCAGGCAAACTAGCGGAATAGGCTACGAGCAGTACTTC; CDR3: CASRQTSGIGYEQYF
D: TRBD2; V: TRBV6-4; J: TRBJ2-3; size: NA; DNA: TGTGCCAGCAGTGCGGGGACTAACACAGATACGCAGTATTTT; CDR3: CASSAGTNTDTQYF
D: NA; V: TRBV18; J: TRBJ1-1; size: NA; DNA: TGTGCCAGCTCACCTCAAAAACAGAACACTGGAGCTTTCTTT; CDR3: CASSPQKQNTGAFF
D: TRBD2; V: TRBV5-1; J: TRBJ2-3; size: once; DNA: TGCGCCAGCAGCCTGACTAGCGGGAGTGATACGCAGTATTTT; CDR3: CASSLTSGSDTQYF
D: TRBD1; V: TRBV10-2; J: TRBJ2-7; size: once; DNA: TGCGCCAGCAGTGATATGGGGACAGGGACTCCCTACGAGCAGTACTTC; CDR3: CASSDMGTGTPYEQYF